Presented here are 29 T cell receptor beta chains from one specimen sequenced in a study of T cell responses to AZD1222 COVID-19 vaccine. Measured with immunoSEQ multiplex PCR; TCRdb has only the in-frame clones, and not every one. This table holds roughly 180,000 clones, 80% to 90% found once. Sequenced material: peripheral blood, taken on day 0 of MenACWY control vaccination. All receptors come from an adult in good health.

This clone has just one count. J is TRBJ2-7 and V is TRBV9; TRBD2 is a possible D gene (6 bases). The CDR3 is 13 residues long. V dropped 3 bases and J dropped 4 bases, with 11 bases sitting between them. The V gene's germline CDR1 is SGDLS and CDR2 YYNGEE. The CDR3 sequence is CASSAPAGYEQYF. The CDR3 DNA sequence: TGTGCCAGCAGCGCCCCGGCGGGGTACGAGCAGTACTTC.

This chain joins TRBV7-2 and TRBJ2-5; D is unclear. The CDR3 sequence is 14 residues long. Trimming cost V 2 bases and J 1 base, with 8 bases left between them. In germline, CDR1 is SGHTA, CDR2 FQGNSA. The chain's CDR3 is CASSLSTAQETQYF. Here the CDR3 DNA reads TGTGCCAGCAGCTTATCAACGGCCCAAGAGACCCAGTACTTC.

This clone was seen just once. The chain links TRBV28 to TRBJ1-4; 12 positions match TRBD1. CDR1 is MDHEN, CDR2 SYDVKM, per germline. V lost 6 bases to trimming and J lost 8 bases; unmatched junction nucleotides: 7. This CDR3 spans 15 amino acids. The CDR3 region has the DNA TGTGCCAGCAGCCGGGACAGGGGGCGCCGCGAAAAACTGTTTTTT. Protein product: CASSRDRGRREKLFF. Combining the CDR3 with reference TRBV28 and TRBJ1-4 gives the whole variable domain DVKVTQSSRYLVKRTGEKVFLECVQDMDHENMFWYRQDPGLGLRLIYFSYDVKMKEKGDIPEGYSVSREKKERFSLILESASTNQTSMYLCASSRDRGRREKLFFGSGTQLSVL.

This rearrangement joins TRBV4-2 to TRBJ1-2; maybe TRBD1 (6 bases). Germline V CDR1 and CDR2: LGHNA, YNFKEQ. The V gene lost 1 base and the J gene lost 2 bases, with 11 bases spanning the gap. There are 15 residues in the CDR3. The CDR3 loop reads CASSQVRGQNYGYTF. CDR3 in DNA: TGTGCCAGCAGCCAAGTCCGGGGGCAGAACTATGGCTACACCTTC.

CDR3 region: CAWSLAHRRAFTRVHF. CDR3 DNA: TGTGCCTGGAGTCTGGCCCACAGGAGAGCCTTCACTCGGGTCCACTTT. The chain uses TRBV30 and TRBJ1-6, with D possibly being TRBD1 (5 bases). This CDR3 spans 16 amino acids. In germline, CDR1 is GTSNPN, CDR2 SVGIG (reference sequence). Trimming pared 2 bases from V and 17 bases from J, leaving 28 bases between.

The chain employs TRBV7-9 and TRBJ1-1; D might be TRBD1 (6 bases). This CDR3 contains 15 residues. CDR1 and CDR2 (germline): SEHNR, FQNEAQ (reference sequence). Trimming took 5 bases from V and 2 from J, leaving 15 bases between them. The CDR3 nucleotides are TGTGCCAGCAGCCCCCGTGACAGGCTAAACACTGAAGCTTTCTTT. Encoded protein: CASSPRDRLNTEAFF.

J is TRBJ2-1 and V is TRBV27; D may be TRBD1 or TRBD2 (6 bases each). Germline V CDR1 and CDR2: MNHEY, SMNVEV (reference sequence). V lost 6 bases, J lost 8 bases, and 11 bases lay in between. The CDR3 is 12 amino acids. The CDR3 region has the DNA TGTGCCAGCAGAAGGGGGGTTCATGAGCAGTTCTTC. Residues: CASRRGVHEQFF.

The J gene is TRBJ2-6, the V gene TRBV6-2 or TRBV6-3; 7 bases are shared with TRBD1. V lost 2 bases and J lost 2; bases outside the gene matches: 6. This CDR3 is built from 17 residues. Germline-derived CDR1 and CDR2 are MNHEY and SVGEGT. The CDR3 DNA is TGTGCCAGCAGTTACGTGGCAGGGGGTACTGGGGCCAACGTCCTGACTTTC. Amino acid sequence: CASSYVAGGTGANVLTF.

CDR3 DNA sequence: TGCGCCAGCAGCTTGGAGGCTACGACACCCCTCCACTTT. It translates to CASSLEATTPLHF. V is TRBV5-1 and J is TRBJ1-6, with D unclear. V gave up 0 bases and J gave up 11 bases, with 9 bases separating them. CDR1 is SGHRS and CDR2 is YFSETQ in the germline V gene. The CDR3 runs 13 residues.

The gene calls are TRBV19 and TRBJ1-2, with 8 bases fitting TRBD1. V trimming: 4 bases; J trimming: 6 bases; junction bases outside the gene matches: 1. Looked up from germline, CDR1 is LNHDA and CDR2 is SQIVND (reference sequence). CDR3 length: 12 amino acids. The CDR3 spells CASSKQGDGYTF. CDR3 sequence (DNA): TGTGCCAGTAGTAAACAGGGGGATGGCTACACCTTC.

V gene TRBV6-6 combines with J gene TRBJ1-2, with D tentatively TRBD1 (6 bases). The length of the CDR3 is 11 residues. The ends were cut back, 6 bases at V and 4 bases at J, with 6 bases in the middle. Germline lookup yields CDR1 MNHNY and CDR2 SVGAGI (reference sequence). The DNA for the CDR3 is TGTGCCAGCAGACAGGGCTATGGCTACACCTTC. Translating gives CASRQGYGYTF.

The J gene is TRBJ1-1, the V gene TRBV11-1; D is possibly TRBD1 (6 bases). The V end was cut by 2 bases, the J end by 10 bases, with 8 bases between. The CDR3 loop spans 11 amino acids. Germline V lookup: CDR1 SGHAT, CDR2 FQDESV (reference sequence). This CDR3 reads CASSLTGPAFF. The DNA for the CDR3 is TGTGCCAGCAGCTTAACAGGGCCAGCTTTCTTT.

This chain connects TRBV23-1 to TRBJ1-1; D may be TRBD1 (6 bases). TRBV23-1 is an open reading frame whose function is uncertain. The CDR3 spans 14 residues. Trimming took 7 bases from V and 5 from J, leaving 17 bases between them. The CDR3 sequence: CASTPQGPRTEAFF. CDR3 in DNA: TGCGCCAGCACCCCCCAGGGGCCGCGGACTGAAGCTTTCTTT.

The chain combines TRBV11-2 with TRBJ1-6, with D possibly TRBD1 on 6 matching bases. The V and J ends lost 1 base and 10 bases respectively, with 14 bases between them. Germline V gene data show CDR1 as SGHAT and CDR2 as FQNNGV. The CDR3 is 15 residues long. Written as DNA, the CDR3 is TGTGCCAGCAGCTTAGCAGGGGACACTTTATCACCCCTCCACTTT. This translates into CASSLAGDTLSPLHF. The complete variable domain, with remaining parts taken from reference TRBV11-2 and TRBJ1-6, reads EAGVAQSPRYKIIEKRQSVAFWCNPISGHATLYWYQQILGQGPKLLIQFQNNGVVDDSQLPKDRFSAERLKGVDSTLKIQPAKLEDSAVYLCASSLAGDTLSPLHFGNGTRLTVT.

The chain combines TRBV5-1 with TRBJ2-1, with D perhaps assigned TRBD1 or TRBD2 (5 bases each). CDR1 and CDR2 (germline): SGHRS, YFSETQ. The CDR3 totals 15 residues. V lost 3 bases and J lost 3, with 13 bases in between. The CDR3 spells CASSYNRDGYNEQFF. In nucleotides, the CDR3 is TGCGCCAGCAGCTATAACCGGGACGGCTACAATGAGCAGTTCTTC. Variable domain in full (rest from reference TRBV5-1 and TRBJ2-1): KAGVTQTPRYLIKTRGQQVTLSCSPISGHRSVSWYQQTPGQGLQFLFEYFSETQRNKGNFPGRFSGRQFSNSRSEMNVSTLELGDSALYLCASSYNRDGYNEQFFGPGTRLTVL.

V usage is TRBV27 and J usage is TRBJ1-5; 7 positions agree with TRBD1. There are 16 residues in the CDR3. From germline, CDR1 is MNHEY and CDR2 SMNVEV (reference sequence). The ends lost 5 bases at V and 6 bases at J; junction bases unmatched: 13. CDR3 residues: CASSPFPVRGPQPQHF. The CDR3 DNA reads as TGTGCCAGCAGTCCCTTCCCGGTTAGGGGGCCTCAGCCCCAGCATTTT.

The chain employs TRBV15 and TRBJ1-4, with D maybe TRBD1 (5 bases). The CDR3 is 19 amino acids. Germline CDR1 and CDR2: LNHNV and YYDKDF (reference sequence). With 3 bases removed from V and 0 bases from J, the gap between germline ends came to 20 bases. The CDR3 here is CATSSDRGRRPATNEKLFF. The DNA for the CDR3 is TGTGCCACCAGCAGTGATCGGGGGAGACGGCCTGCAACTAATGAAAAACTGTTTTTT.

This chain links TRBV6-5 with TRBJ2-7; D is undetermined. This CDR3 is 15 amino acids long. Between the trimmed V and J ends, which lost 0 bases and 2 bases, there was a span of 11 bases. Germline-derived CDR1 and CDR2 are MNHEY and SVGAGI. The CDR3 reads CASSYSNSNPYEQYF. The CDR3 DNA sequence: TGTGCCAGCAGTTACTCGAACAGCAACCCCTACGAGCAGTACTTC.

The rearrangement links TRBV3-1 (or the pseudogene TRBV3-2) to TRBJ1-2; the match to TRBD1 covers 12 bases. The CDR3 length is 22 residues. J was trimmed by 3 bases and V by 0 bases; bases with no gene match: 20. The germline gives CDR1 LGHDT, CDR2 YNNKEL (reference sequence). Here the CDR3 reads CASSQDVWDRGQKGRPDYGYTF. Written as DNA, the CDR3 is TGTGCCAGCAGCCAAGATGTGTGGGACAGGGGGCAGAAGGGCCGCCCCGACTATGGCTACACCTTC.

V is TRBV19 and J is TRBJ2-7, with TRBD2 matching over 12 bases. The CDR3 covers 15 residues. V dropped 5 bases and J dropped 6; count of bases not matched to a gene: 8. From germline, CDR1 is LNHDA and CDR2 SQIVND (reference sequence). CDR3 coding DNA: TGTGCCAGTAGTTCCCTAGCGGGGGGGCTGGGCGAGCAGTACTTC. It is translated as CASSSLAGGLGEQYF. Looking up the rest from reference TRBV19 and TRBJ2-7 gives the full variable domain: DGGITQSPKYLFRKEGQNVTLSCEQNLNHDAMYWYRQDPGQGLRLIYYSQIVNDFQKGDIAEGYSVSREKKESFPLTVTSAQKNPTAFYLCASSSLAGGLGEQYFGPGTRLTVT.

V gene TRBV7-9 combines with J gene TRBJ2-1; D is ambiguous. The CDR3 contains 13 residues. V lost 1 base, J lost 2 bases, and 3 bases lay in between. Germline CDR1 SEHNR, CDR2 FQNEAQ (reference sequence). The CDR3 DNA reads TGTGCCAGCAGCTTAGTCACCTACAATGAGCAGTTCTTC. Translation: CASSLVTYNEQFF. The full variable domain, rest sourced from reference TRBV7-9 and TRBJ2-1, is DTGVSQNPRHKITKRGQNVTFRCDPISEHNRLYWYRQTLGQGPEFLTYFQNEAQLEKSRLLSDRFSAERPKGSFSTLEIQRTEQGDSAMYLCASSLVTYNEQFFGPGTRLTVL.

CDR3: CASRGMGGGVNEKLFF. The CDR3 DNA is TGTGCCAGCAGGGGGATGGGGGGCGGGGTTAATGAAAAACTGTTTTTT. The chain joins TRBV27 to TRBJ1-4; weak D call: TRBD1 (6 bases). V gave up 6 bases and J gave up 4 bases, with 18 bases separating them. There are 16 residues in the CDR3. Per the germline V gene, CDR1 is MNHEY and CDR2 is SMNVEV (reference sequence). Full variable domain (rest looked up from reference TRBV27 and TRBJ1-4): EAQVTQNPRYLITVTGKKLTVTCSQNMNHEYMSWYRQDPGLGLRQIYYSMNVEVTDKGDVPEGYKVSRKEKRNFPLILESPSPNQTSLYFCASRGMGGGVNEKLFFGSGTQLSVL.

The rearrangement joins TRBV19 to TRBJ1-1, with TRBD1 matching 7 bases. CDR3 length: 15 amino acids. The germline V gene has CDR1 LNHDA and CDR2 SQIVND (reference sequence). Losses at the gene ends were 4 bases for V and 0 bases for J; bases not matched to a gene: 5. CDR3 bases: TGTGCCAGTAGTACACAGGGGTGGCTGAACACTGAAGCTTTCTTT. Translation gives CASSTQGWLNTEAFF.

The CDR3: CASSSRDSLNEKLFF. The DNA of the CDR3 is TGTGCCAGCAGCTCCCGAGACAGCCTTAATGAAAAACTGTTTTTT. The chain recombines TRBV7-9 with TRBJ1-4; D perhaps matches TRBD1 (5 bases). The V end was cut by 4 bases, the J end by 4 bases, with 13 bases between. CDR3 length: 15 amino acids. Germline V gene data show CDR1 as SEHNR and CDR2 as FQNEAQ (reference sequence). The full variable domain, completed using reference TRBV7-9 and TRBJ1-4, is DTGVSQNPRHKITKRGQNVTFRCDPISEHNRLYWYRQTLGQGPEFLTYFQNEAQLEKSRLLSDRFSAERPKGSFSTLEIQRTEQGDSAMYLCASSSRDSLNEKLFFGSGTQLSVL.

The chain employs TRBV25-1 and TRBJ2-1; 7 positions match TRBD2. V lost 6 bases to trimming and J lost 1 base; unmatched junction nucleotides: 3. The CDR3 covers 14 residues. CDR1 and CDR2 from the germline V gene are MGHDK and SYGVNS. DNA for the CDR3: TGTGCCAGCAGAGCAGCGGGATCCTACAATGAGCAGTTCTTC. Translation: CASRAAGSYNEQFF.

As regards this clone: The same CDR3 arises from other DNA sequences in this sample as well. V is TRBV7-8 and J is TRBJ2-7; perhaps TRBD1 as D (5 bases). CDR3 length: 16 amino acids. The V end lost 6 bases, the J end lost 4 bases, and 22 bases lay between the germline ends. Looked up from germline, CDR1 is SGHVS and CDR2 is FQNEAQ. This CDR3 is CASSPVSGRFRYEQYF. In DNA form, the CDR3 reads TGTGCCAGCAGTCCCGTTTCAGGGCGTTTTCGGTACGAGCAGTACTTC.

The CDR3 DNA sequence: TGTGCCAGCAGCTTGAACCGAGGAACTGAAGCTTTCTTT. Its translation is CASSLNRGTEAFF. V gene TRBV5-6 combines with J gene TRBJ1-1, with D unresolved. CDR3 size: 13 residues. The germline V and J ends were trimmed by 1 base and 5 bases, with 9 bases remaining between them. The germline V gene encodes CDR1 SGHDT and CDR2 YYEEEE.

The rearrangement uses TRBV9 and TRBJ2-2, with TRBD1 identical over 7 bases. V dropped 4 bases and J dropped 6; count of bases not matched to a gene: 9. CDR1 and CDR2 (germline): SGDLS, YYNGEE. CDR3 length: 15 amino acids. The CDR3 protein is CASSIYAGGSGELFF. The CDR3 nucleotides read TGTGCCAGCAGCATCTACGCAGGGGGATCCGGGGAGCTGTTTTTT.

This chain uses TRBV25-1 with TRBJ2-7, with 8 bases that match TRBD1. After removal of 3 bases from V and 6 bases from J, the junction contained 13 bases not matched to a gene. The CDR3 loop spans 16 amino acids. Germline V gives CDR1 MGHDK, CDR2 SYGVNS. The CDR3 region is CASSDSRVAGGREQYF. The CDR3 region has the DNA TGTGCCAGCAGTGATTCCCGGGTCGCAGGGGGCCGCGAGCAGTACTTC.